In its sample, the clone carrying this TCR beta chain was seen a few times. The antigen remains unidentified. Treatment defined: roughly ten-day PBMC culture with coronavirus spike peptide pools or control peptides (ViraFEST assay). This entry comes from a study of vaccination and CD4 T cells after COVID-19. Germline CDR1 reads DFQATT; CDR2 reads SNEGSKA (reference sequence). V was trimmed by 5 bases and J by 6 bases, leaving 12 bases between them. The CDR3 extends over 12 amino acids. An Oncomine TCR Beta short-read assay was used to sequence the DNA from cultured CD4+ T cells. TCRdb re-analysed the PCR reads in MiXCR, keeping a single row per CDR3 protein. The repertoire holds some 11,000 distinct CDR3 sequences, about 31% seen once, with about 13% in the top ten.

This TCR was sampled from a human donor who had recovered from COVID-19. V gene TRBV20-1 combines with J gene TRBJ2-3; D may be TRBD1 or TRBD2 (6 bases each). The specimen comprised CD4+ T cells from blood, cultured in vitro, sampled after SARS-CoV-2 vaccination. DNA for the CDR3: TGCAGTGCTCAGGGGAGGCCGGATACGCAGTATTTT. This codes for CSAQGRPDTQYF.